What follows are 13 T cell receptor beta chains derived from one specimen sequenced in a study of cytomegalovirus exposure and HLA in healthy donors. A multiplex PCR was run with 60 Vbeta primers and 13 Jbeta primers. Assay used: immunoSEQ multiplex PCR; TCRdb lists only in-frame clones, some missing. Of around 170,000 clones in the sample, 80% to 85% are singletons; the top ten hold about 0.8%. Source material: PBMCs. The receptors were gathered from a woman aged 18-30 years in good health and CMV-seronegative.

The rearrangement links TRBV19 to TRBJ1-3; 8 positions match TRBD1. Per germline, CDR1 LNHDA and CDR2 SQIVND (reference sequence). This CDR3 is 16 amino acids long. With 4 bases clipped from V and 2 bases from J, the junction kept 7 bases outside the gene matches. The CDR3 protein is CASSTMGQVPGNTIYF. Written as DNA, the CDR3 is TGTGCCAGTAGTACCATGGGACAGGTTCCTGGAAACACCATATATTTT.

The chain joins TRBV19 to TRBJ2-1; no clear D gene. Germline V lookup: CDR1 LNHDA, CDR2 SQIVND (reference sequence). Trimming stripped 3 bases from V and 0 bases from J, with 3 bases between. The CDR3 contains 13 residues. CDR3 bases: TGTGCCAGTAGTATGAGCTCCTACAATGAGCAGTTCTTC. Protein: CASSMSSYNEQFF.

This clone was counted a few times. The chain combines TRBV7-3 with TRBJ2-3; 15 bases map to TRBD2. After removal of 3 bases from V and 1 base from J, the junction contained 8 bases not matched to a gene. From germline, CDR1 is SGHTA and CDR2 FQGTGA. This CDR3 comprises 19 residues. CDR3 DNA sequence: TGTGCCAGCAGCTTGGGACTAGCGGGAGGAGTTGTAGGCACAGATACGCAGTATTTT. It codes for CASSLGLAGGVVGTDTQYF. Variable domain in full (rest from reference TRBV7-3 and TRBJ2-3): GAGVSQTPSNKVTEKGKYVELRCDPISGHTALYWYRQSLGQGPEFLIYFQGTGAADDSGLPNDRFFAVRPEGSVSTLKIQRTERGDSAVYLCASSLGLAGGVVGTDTQYFGPGTRLTVL.

As concerns this clone: Other DNA variants within this sample encode the same CDR3. This chain links TRBV7-9 with TRBJ2-1, with 8 bases lining up with TRBD1. This CDR3 is built from 12 residues. V lost 3 bases to trimming and J lost 8 bases; unmatched junction nucleotides: 0. Germline-derived CDR1 and CDR2 are SEHNR and FQNEAQ (reference sequence). The CDR3 nucleotides read TGTGCCAGCAGCTTGACAGGGGATGAGCAGTTCTTC. It yields the protein CASSLTGDEQFF.

V and J are TRBV5-1 and TRBJ1-4; D possibly corresponds to TRBD1 (5 bases). The length of the CDR3 is 15 residues. V was shortened by 4 bases and J by 7 bases, with 17 bases between the two germline ends. Per germline, CDR1 SGHRS and CDR2 YFSETQ. The CDR3 coding sequence is TGCGCCAGCAGCACCGGGGGACGGTCCATTGAAAAACTGTTTTTT. Translating gives CASSTGGRSIEKLFF.

The J gene is TRBJ2-5, the V gene TRBV9; a weak D match, TRBD2 (5 bases). The ends were cut back, 0 bases at V and 7 bases at J, with 7 bases in the middle. Germline V lookup: CDR1 SGDLS, CDR2 YYNGEE. The CDR3 loop spans 12 amino acids. The CDR3 here is CASSVEEGTQYF. The CDR3 bases are TGTGCCAGCAGCGTAGAAGAGGGGACCCAGTACTTC.

This chain uses TRBV2 with TRBJ2-5; 9 bases map to TRBD1. The CDR3 covers 15 residues. CDR1 SNHLY and CDR2 FYNNEI come from the germline V gene. With 2 bases clipped from V and 6 bases from J, the junction kept 7 bases outside the gene matches. CDR3 nucleotide sequence: TGTGCCAGCAGTGAACAGGGGACAGGGCCCCAGACCCAGTACTTC. Protein: CASSEQGTGPQTQYF.

This sequence joins TRBV6-1 and TRBJ2-3, with a tentative D call TRBD1 (6 bases). CDR3 length: 15 residues. Germline V gene lookup returns CDR1 MNHNS and CDR2 SASEGT. Trimming removed 2 bases at V and 0 bases at J, with 9 bases between. CDR3 nucleotide sequence: TGTGCCAGCAGTGAATTGGGGGCGAGCACAGATACGCAGTATTTT. It translates to CASSELGASTDTQYF.

The rearrangement joins TRBV30 to TRBJ2-5; 7 nucleotides line up with TRBD1. The J call may be incorrect, as the DNA end agrees better with TRBJ2-7. The germline V gene encodes CDR1 GTSNPN and CDR2 SVGIG (reference sequence). The CDR3 runs 15 residues. CDR3 DNA: TGTGCCTGGAGTGCAAGACAGGGTCTAAGGAACGAGCAGTACTTC. Amino acids: CAWSARQGLRNEQYF.

The chain has TRBV5-6 and TRBJ2-7; 7 positions match TRBD2. Germline loops: CDR1 SGHDT, CDR2 YYEEEE. The CDR3 consists of 13 residues. Trimming took 1 base from V and 3 from J; bases not matched to a gene: 1. Here the CDR3 reads CASSLKRDYEQYF. The CDR3 bases are TGTGCCAGCAGCTTGAAGCGGGACTACGAGCAGTACTTC.

The CDR3 nucleotides read TGTGCCAGCAGTCGTACAGGGGATATTCAGCCCCAGCATTTT. It translates to CASSRTGDIQPQHF. J is TRBJ1-5 and V is TRBV4-2; 7 bases match TRBD1. This CDR3 comprises 14 residues. The germline V gene encodes CDR1 LGHNA and CDR2 YNFKEQ. Trimming took 6 bases from V and 6 from J; bases not matched to a gene: 8.

The chain links TRBV11-1 to TRBJ2-1; D gene uncertain. V shed 4 bases and J shed 5 bases, with 12 bases lying between them. Germline CDR1 is SGHAT and CDR2 is FQDESV (reference sequence). This CDR3 spans 14 amino acids. CDR3 coding DNA: TGTGCCAGCAGCTACAGAGTACCCGACAATGAGCAGTTCTTC. This codes for CASSYRVPDNEQFF.

This chain uses TRBV15 with TRBJ2-7; weak D call: TRBD1 (6 bases). V dropped 1 base and J dropped 0 bases, with 19 bases sitting between them. CDR3 length: 18 residues. CDR1 is LNHNV, CDR2 YYDKDF, per germline (reference sequence). CDR3 in DNA: TGTGCCACCAGCAGAGTCCCCCCCGGTGACAGGAGCTCCTACGAGCAGTACTTC. Translated, it gives CATSRVPPGDRSSYEQYF.